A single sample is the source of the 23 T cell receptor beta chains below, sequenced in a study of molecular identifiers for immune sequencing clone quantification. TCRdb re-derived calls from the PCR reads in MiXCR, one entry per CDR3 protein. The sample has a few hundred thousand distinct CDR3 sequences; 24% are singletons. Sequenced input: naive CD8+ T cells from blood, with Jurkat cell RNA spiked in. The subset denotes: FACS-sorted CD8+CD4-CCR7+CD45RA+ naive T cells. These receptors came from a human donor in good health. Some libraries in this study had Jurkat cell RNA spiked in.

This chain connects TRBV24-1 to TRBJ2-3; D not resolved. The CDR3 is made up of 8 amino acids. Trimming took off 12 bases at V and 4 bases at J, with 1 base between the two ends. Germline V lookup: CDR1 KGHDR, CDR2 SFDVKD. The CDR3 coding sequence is TGTGCCTCAGATACGCAGTATTTT. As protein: CASDTQYF.

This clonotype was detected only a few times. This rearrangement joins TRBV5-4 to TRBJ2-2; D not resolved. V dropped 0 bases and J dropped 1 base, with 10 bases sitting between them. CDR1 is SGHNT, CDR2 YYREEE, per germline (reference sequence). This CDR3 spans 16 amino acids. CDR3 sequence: CASSLEGGLNTGELFF. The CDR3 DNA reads TGTGCCAGCAGCTTGGAAGGTGGCTTGAACACCGGGGAGCTGTTTTTT.

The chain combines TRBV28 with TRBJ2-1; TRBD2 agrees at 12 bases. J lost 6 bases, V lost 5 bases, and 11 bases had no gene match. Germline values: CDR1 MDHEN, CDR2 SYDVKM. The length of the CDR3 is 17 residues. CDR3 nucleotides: TGTGCCAGCAGTCCCCGGCCTAGCGGGAGGGCCCGCAATGAGCAGTTCTTC. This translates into CASSPRPSGRARNEQFF. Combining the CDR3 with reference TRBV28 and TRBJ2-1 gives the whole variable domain DVKVTQSSRYLVKRTGEKVFLECVQDMDHENMFWYRQDPGLGLRLIYFSYDVKMKEKGDIPEGYSVSREKKERFSLILESASTNQTSMYLCASSPRPSGRARNEQFFGPGTRLTVL.

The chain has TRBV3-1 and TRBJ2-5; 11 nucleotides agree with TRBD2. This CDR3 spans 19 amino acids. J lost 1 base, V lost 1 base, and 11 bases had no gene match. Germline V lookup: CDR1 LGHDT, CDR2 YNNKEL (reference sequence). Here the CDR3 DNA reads TGTGCCAGCAGCCAAGGAGCACTAGCGGGGGACCCCTTCCAAGAGACCCAGTACTTC. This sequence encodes CASSQGALAGDPFQETQYF.

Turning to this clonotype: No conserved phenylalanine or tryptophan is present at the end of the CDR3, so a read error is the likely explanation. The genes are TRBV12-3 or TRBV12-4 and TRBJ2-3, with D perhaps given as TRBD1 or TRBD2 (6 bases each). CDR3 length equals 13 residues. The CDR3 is CATGAGKTDTQYL. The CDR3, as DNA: TGCGCCACGGGGGCGGGGAAAACAGATACGCAGTATCTT.

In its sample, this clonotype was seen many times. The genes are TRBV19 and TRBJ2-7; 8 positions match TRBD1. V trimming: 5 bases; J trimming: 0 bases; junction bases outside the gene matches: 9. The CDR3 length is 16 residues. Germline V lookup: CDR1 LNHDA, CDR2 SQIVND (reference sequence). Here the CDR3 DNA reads TGTGCCAGTAGTCCGAGGACAGGGTCAAGCTCCTACGAGCAGTACTTC. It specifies CASSPRTGSSSYEQYF.

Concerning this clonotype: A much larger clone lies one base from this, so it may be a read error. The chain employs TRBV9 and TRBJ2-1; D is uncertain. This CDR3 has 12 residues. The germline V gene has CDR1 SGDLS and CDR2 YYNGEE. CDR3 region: CVSSVNFAEQFF. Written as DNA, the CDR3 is TGTGTCAGCAGCGTCAATTTTGCTGAGCAGTTCTTC.

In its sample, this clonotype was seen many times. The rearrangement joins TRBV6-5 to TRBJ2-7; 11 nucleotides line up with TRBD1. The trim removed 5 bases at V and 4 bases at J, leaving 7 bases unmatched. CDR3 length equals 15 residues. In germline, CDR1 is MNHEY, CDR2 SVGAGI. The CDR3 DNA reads TGTGCCAGCAGTGACCTGGACAGGGGGCCGTACGAGCAGTACTTC. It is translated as CASSDLDRGPYEQYF.

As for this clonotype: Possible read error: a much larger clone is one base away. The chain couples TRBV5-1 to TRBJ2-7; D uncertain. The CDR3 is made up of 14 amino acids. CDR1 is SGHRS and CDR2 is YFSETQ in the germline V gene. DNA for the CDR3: TGCGCCAGCAGCTTGACGAGCTCGATCGACGAGCTGTACTTC. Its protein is CASSLTSSIDELYF.

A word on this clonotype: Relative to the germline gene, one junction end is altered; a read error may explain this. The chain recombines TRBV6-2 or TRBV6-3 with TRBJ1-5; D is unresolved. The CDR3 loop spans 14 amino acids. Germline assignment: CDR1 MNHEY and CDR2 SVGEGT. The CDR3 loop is CAGSWGNSNQPQHF. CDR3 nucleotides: TGTGCCGGCAGTTGGGGTAATAGCAATCAGCCCCAGCATTTT.

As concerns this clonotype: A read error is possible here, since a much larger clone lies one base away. The CDR3 region has the DNA TGTGCCAGCAGTGGTCCCTTACAGGGGGCGGGTCAGCCCCAGCATTTT. Residues: CASSGPLQGAGQPQHF. V is TRBV2 and J is TRBJ1-5; 9 nucleotides align to TRBD1. From germline, CDR1 is SNHLY and CDR2 FYNNEI. Trimming cost V 4 bases and J 6 bases; bases outside gene matches: 10. There are 16 residues in the CDR3.

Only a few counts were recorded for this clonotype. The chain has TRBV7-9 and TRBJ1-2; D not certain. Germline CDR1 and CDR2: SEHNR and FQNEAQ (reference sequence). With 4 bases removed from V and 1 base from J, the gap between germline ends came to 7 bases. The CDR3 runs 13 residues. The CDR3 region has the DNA TGTGCCAGCAGCTGGACGGATAACTATGGCTACACCTTC. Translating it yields CASSWTDNYGYTF. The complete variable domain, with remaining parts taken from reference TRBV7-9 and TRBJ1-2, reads DTGVSQNPRHKITKRGQNVTFRCDPISEHNRLYWYRQTLGQGPEFLTYFQNEAQLEKSRLLSDRFSAERPKGSFSTLEIQRTEQGDSAMYLCASSWTDNYGYTFGSGTRLTVV.

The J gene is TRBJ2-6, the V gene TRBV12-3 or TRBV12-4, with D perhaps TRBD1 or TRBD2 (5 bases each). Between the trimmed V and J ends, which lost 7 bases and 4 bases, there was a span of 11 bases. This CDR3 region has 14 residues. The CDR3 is CASTDWGGANVLTF. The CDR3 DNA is TGTGCCAGCACCGACTGGGGGGGGGCCAACGTCCTGACTTTC.

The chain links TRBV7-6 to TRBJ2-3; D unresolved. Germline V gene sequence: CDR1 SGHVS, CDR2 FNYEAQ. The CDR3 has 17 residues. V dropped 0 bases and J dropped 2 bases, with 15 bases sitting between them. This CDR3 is CASSLAPSDTFTDTQYF. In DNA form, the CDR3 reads TGTGCCAGCAGCTTAGCACCTAGTGATACCTTCACAGATACGCAGTATTTT. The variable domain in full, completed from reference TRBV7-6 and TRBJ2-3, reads GAGVSQSPRYKVTKRGQDVALRCDPISGHVSLYWYRQALGQGPEFLTYFNYEAQQDKSGLPNDRFSAERPEGSISTLTIQRTEQRDSAMYRCASSLAPSDTFTDTQYFGPGTRLTVL.

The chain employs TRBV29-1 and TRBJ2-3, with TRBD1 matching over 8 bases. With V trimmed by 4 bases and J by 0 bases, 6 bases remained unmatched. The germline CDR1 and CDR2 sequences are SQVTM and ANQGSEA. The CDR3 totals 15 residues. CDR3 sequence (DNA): TGCAGCGTTGGTTATACAGGGGGTAGCACAGATACGCAGTATTTT. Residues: CSVGYTGGSTDTQYF.

The CDR3 region has the DNA TGTGCCAGCAGTGAATTGGGGACAGACCTTAACACTGAAGCTTTCTTT. Its protein product is CASSELGTDLNTEAFF. The chain combines TRBV25-1 with TRBJ1-1; 7 nucleotides line up with TRBD1. CDR3 length: 16 amino acids. The V and J ends lost 1 base and 2 bases, in that order; junction bases with no gene match: 7. CDR1 is MGHDK and CDR2 is SYGVNS in the germline V gene. Complete variable domain (other parts from reference TRBV25-1 and TRBJ1-1): EADIYQTPRYLVIGTGKKITLECSQTMGHDKMYWYQQDPGMELHLIHYSYGVNSTEKGDLSSESTVSRIRTEHFPLTLESARPSHTSQYLCASSELGTDLNTEAFFGQGTRLTVV.

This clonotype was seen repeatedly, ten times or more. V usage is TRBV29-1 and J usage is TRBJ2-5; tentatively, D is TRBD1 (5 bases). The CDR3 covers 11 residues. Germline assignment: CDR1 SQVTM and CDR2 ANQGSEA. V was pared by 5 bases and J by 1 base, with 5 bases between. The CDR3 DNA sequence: TGCAGCGTTCAGGGCCAAGAGACCCAGTACTTC. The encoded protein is CSVQGQETQYF.

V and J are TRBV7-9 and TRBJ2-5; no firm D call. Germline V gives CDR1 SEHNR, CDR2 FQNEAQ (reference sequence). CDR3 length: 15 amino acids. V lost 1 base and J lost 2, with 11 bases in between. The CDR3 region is CASSLGWAKQETQYF. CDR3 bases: TGTGCCAGCAGCTTAGGTTGGGCAAAGCAAGAGACCCAGTACTTC. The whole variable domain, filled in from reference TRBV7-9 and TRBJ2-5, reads DTGVSQNPRHKITKRGQNVTFRCDPISEHNRLYWYRQTLGQGPEFLTYFQNEAQLEKSRLLSDRFSAERPKGSFSTLEIQRTEQGDSAMYLCASSLGWAKQETQYFGPGTRLLVL.

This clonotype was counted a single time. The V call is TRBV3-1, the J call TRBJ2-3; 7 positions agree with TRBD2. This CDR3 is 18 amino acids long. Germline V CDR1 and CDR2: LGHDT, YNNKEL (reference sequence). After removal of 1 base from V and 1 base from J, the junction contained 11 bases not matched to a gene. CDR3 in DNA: TGTGCCAGCAGCCAAGTGGCGGGGGAAATAGTGGGCACAGATACGCAGTATTTT. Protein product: CASSQVAGEIVGTDTQYF.

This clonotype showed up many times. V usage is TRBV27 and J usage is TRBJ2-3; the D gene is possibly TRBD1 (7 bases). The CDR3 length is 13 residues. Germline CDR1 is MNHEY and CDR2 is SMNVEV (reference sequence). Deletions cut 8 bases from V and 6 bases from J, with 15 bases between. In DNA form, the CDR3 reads TGTGCCAGCGGGCAGGGGGGAGAGGATACGCAGTATTTT. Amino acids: CASGQGGEDTQYF.

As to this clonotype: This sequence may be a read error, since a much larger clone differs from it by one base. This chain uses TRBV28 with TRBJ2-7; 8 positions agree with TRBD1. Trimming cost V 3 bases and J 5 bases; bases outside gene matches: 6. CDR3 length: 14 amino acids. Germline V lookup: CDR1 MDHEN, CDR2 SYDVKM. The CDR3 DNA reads TGTGCCAGCAGTTTCAGGGGGCCGACCCACGAGCAGTACTTC. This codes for CASSFRGPTHEQYF.

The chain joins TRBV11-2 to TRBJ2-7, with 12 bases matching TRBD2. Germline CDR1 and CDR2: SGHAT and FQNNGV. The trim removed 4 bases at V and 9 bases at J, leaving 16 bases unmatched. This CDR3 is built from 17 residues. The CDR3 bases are TGTGCCAGCAGCTCACTAGCGGGGGGTACCCTGGGCCGCGCGCAGTACTTC. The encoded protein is CASSSLAGGTLGRAQYF.

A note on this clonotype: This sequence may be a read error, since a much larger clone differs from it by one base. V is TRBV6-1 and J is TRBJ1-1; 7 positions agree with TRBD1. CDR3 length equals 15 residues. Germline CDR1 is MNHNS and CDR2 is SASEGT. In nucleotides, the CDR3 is TGTACCAGCAGTGAAGAGACAGGGCTGAACACTGAAGCTTTCTTT. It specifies CTSSEETGLNTEAFF.